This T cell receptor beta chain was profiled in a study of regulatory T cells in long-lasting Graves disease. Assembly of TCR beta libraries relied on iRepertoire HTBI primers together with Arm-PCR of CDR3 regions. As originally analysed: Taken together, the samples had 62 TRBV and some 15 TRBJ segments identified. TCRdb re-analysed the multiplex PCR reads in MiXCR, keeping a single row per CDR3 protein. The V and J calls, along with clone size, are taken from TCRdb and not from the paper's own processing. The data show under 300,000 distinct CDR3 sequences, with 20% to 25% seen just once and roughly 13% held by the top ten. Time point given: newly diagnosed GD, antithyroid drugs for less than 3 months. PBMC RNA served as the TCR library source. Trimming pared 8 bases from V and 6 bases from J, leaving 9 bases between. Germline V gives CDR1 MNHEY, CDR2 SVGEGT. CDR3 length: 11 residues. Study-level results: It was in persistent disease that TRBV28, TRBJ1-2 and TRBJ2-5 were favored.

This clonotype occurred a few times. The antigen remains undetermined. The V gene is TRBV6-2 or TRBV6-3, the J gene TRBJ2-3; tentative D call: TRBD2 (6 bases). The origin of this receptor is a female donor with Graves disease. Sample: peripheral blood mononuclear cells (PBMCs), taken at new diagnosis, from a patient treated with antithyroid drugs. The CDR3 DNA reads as TGTGCCAGCCGGGGGTCGGATACGCAGTATTTT. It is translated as CASRGSDTQYF.